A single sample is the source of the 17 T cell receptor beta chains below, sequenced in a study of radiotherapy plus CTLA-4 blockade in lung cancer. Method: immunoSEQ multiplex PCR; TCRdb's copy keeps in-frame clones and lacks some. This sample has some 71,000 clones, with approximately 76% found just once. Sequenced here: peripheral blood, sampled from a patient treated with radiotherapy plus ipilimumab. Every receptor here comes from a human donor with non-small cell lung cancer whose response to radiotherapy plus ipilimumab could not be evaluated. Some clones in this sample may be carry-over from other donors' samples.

The CDR3 DNA is TGCGCCAGCAGCCAACTAGGGGCTGGGGAAAACATTCAGTACTTC. It encodes CASSQLGAGENIQYF. The chain uses TRBV4-1 and TRBJ2-4, with D tentatively TRBD1 (5 bases). Germline values: CDR1 MGHRA, CDR2 YSYEKL. The CDR3 is made up of 15 amino acids. V dropped 2 bases and J dropped 5 bases, with 13 bases sitting between them.

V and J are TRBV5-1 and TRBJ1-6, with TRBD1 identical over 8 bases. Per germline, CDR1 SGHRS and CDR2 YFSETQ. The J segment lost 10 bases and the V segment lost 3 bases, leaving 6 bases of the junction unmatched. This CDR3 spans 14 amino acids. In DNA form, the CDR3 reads TGCGCCAGCAGCTCGCCGGACAGGGTCTCACCCCTCCACTTT. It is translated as CASSSPDRVSPLHF.

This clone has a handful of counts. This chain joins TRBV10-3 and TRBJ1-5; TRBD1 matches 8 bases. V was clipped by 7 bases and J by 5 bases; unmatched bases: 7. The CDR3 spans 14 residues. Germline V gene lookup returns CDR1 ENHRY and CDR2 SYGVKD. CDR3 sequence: CAIKQGGFDQPQHF. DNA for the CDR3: TGTGCCATCAAACAGGGGGGTTTCGATCAGCCCCAGCATTTT.

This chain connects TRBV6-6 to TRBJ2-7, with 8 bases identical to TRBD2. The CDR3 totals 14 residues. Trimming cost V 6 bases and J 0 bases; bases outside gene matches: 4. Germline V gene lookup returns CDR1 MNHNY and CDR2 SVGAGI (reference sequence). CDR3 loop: CASRTTSDSYEQYF. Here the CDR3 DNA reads TGTGCCAGCAGAACGACTAGCGACTCCTACGAGCAGTACTTC.

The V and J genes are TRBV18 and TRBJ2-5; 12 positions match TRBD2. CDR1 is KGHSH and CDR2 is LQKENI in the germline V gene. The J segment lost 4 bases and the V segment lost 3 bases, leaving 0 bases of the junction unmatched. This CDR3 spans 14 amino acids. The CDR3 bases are TGTGCCAGCTCACCGGGACTAGCGGGAGAGACCCAGTACTTC. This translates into CASSPGLAGETQYF.

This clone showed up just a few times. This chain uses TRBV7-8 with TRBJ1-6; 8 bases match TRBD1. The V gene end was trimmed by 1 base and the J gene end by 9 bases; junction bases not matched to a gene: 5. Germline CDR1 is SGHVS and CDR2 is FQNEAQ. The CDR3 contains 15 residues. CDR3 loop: CASSLGTGWGSPLHF. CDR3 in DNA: TGTGCCAGCAGCTTAGGGACAGGGTGGGGTTCACCCCTCCACTTT. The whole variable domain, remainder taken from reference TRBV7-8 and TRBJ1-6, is GAGVSQSPRYKVAKRGQDVALRCDPISGHVSLFWYQQALGQGPEFLTYFQNEAQLDKSGLPSDRFFAERPEGSVSTLKIQRTQQEDSAVYLCASSLGTGWGSPLHFGNGTRLTVT.

The CDR3 nucleotides are TGTGCCAGCAGCTTACTTCAGGGGTTGGACACTGAAGCTTTCTTT. It is translated as CASSLLQGLDTEAFF. This chain uses TRBV11-2 with TRBJ1-1; weak D call: TRBD1 (6 bases). V lost 2 bases, J lost 3 bases, and 13 bases lay in between. CDR1 and CDR2 from the germline V gene are SGHAT and FQNNGV. This CDR3 comprises 15 residues.

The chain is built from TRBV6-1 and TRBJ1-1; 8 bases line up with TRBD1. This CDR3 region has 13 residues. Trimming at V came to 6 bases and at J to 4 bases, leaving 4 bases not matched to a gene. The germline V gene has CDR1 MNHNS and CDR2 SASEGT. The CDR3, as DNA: TGTGCCAGCAGCCGGACAGGGAGCACTGAAGCTTTCTTT. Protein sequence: CASSRTGSTEAFF.

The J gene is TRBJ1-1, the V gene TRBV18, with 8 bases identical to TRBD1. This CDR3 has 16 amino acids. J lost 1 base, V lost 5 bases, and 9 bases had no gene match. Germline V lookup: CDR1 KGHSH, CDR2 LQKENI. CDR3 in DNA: TGTGCCAGCTCAATCAGTCCGGGACAGGAGAACACTGAAGCTTTCTTT. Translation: CASSISPGQENTEAFF.

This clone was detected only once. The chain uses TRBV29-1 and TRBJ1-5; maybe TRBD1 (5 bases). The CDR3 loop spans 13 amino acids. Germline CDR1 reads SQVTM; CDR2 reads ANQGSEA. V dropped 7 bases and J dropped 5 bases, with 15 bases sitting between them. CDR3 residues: CSASGGSYQPQHF. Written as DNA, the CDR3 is TGCAGCGCATCGGGGGGGTCCTATCAGCCCCAGCATTTT.

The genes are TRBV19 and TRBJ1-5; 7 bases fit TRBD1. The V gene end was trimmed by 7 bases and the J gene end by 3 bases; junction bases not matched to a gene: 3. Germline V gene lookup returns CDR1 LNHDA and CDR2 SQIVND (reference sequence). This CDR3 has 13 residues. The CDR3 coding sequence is TGTGCCAGTACGGGACAGCTCAATCAGCCCCAGCATTTT. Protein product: CASTGQLNQPQHF.

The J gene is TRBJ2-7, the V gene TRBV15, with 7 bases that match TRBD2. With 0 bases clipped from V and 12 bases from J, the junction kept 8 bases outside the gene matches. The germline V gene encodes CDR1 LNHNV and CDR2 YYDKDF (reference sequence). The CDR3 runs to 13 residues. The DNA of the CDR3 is TGTGCCACCAGCAGAGATCGGGAGGAACGCCGGTACTTC. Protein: CATSRDREERRYF.

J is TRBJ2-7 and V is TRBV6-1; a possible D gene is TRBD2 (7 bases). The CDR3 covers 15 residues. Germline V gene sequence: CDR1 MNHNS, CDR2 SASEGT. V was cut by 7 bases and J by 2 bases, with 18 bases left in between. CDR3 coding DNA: TGTGCCAGCACGGGCTACAGGGAGGGGACCTACGAGCAGTACTTC. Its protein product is CASTGYREGTYEQYF.

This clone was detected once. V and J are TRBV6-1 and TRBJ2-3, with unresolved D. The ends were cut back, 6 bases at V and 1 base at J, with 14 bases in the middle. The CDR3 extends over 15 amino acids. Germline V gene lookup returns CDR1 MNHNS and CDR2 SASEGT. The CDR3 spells CASSVSLSRTDTQYF. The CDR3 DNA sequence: TGTGCCAGCAGCGTCTCGTTGTCTCGCACAGATACGCAGTATTTT.

CDR3 in amino acids: CSVEGQGVTEAFF. In nucleotides, the CDR3 is TGCAGCGTTGAGGGACAGGGGGTAACTGAAGCTTTCTTT. The genes are TRBV29-1 and TRBJ1-1; 11 nucleotides align to TRBD1. The CDR3 is 13 amino acids. V lost 3 bases to trimming and J lost 5 bases; unmatched junction nucleotides: 2. Germline V lookup: CDR1 SQVTM, CDR2 ANQGSEA.

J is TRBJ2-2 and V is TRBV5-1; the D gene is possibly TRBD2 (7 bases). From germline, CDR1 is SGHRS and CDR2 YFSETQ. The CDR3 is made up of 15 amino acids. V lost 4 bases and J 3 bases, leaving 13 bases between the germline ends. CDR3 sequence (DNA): TGCGCCAGCAGCCGCGGGGGCCCGGACACCGGGGAGCTGTTTTTT. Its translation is CASSRGGPDTGELFF.

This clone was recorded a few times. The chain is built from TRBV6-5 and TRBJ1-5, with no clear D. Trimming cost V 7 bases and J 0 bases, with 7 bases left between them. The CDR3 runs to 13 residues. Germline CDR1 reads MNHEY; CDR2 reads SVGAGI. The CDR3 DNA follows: TGTGCCAGCAAACAGTATAGCAATCAGCCCCAGCATTTT. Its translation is CASKQYSNQPQHF.